This T cell receptor (beta chain) comes out of a study of CD8+CD57+ T cells in acquired aplastic anemia. This clonotype was counted at least ten times. Previously, flow cytometry had revealed CD8+CD57+ cell expansion in the patients chosen for sequencing. The template for TCR beta VDJ and CDR3 sequence profiling was genomic DNA. Via MiXCR, TCRdb re-called the reads, giving one row per CDR3 protein. The table lists approximately 300,000 distinct CDR3 sequences, approximately 58% of them singletons, with under 1.5% in the top ten. The ends were cut back, 4 bases at V and 1 base at J, with 16 bases in the middle. CDR1 and CDR2 from the germline V gene are SGHRS and YFSETQ. This CDR3 spans 16 amino acids.

The chain carries TRBV5-1 and TRBJ2-3; D unresolved. This clonotype originated in a human donor with aplastic anemia. The source material was sorted CD4+, CD8+, or CD8+CD57+ T cells (not recorded which) from PBMCs. The CDR3 sequence is CASSPDVGIGTDTQYF. The CDR3 DNA reads as TGCGCCAGCAGCCCAGACGTGGGGATTGGCACAGATACGCAGTATTTT.